The 14 T cell receptor beta chains in this list originate from one sample, sequenced in a study of Graves' ophthalmopathy and Graves' hyperthyroidism. RNA served as the template for amplifying TCR beta CDR3 regions. The first-round RT-PCR employed HTBI primers together with the Qiagen OneStep RT-PCR kit. A multiplex PCR was then performed as the second round. TCRdb used MiXCR to reprocess the multiplex PCR reads, holding one entry per CDR3 protein. The data contain a few hundred thousand distinct CDR3 sequences, about 16% of them singletons. Sequenced material: peripheral blood. These receptors originate from a woman between 18 and 30 years old with stable Graves' hyperthyroidism.

This clonotype turned up a few times. The chain has TRBV7-9 and TRBJ2-7; D is unresolved. The CDR3 is 13 residues long. Germline CDR1 reads SEHNR; CDR2 reads FQNEAQ (reference sequence). V shed 5 bases and J shed 5 bases, with 13 bases lying between them. For the CDR3, the DNA is TGTGCCAGCAGCCCCCATATTGGGGACGAGCAGTACTTC. Translation gives CASSPHIGDEQYF.

This clonotype was picked up many times. The chain combines TRBV4-1 with TRBJ1-2; possibly TRBD1 for D (5 bases). Germline CDR1 MGHRA, CDR2 YSYEKL. This CDR3 has 15 amino acids. V lost 0 bases, J lost 8 bases, and 16 bases lay in between. Written as DNA, the CDR3 is TGCGCCAGCAGCCAAGATGGGGGGAAGGTTCTCGGCTACACCTTC. Translating gives CASSQDGGKVLGYTF.

This chain joins TRBV11-2 and TRBJ2-7; D not certain. Germline CDR1 SGHAT, CDR2 FQNNGV. Trimming took off 5 bases at V and 7 bases at J, with 12 bases between the two ends. This CDR3 has 12 residues. The CDR3 sequence is CASSRNLLEQYF. As DNA, the CDR3 is TGTGCCAGCAGCCGGAACCTTTTGGAGCAGTACTTC. Drawing the rest from reference TRBV11-2 and TRBJ2-7, the complete variable domain is EAGVAQSPRYKIIEKRQSVAFWCNPISGHATLYWYQQILGQGPKLLIQFQNNGVVDDSQLPKDRFSAERLKGVDSTLKIQPAKLEDSAVYLCASSRNLLEQYFGPGTRLTVT.

There are a few counts of this clonotype. This sequence joins TRBV11-2 and TRBJ2-6, with D possibly matching TRBD2 (5 bases). The CDR3 contains 16 residues. Germline V CDR1 and CDR2: SGHAT, FQNNGV. Trimming took off 1 base at V and 1 base at J, with 8 bases between the two ends. The CDR3 protein is CASSLGRGSGANVLTF. In DNA form, the CDR3 reads TGTGCCAGCAGCTTAGGCCGGGGATCTGGGGCCAACGTCCTGACTTTC.

This clonotype showed up just a few times. The V and J genes are TRBV3-1 and TRBJ1-2, with D possibly TRBD1 on 6 matching bases. Germline CDR1 reads LGHDT; CDR2 reads YNNKEL (reference sequence). The V gene lost 5 bases and the J gene lost 0 bases, with 13 bases spanning the gap. The CDR3 extends over 15 amino acids. In DNA, the CDR3 is TGTGCCAGCAGCTACTTCGGACAGCCTAACTATGGCTACACCTTC. The encoded protein is CASSYFGQPNYGYTF.

This clonotype was observed at least ten times. The V call is TRBV7-2, the J call TRBJ2-7, with 9 positions matching TRBD1. Per the germline V gene, CDR1 is SGHTA and CDR2 is FQGNSA. This CDR3 contains 14 residues. With V trimmed by 6 bases and J by 2 bases, 5 bases remained unmatched. The CDR3 here is CASSPRTGAYEQYF. Here the CDR3 DNA reads TGTGCCAGCAGTCCCCGGACAGGGGCCTACGAGCAGTACTTC.

The chain has TRBV6-5 and TRBJ2-5; 7 bases fit TRBD2. V trimming: 4 bases; J trimming: 1 base; junction bases outside the gene matches: 9. The CDR3 has 16 amino acids. CDR1 and CDR2 (germline): MNHEY, SVGAGI. CDR3 protein: CASSLSLWGGQETQYF. CDR3 bases: TGTGCCAGCAGTTTATCTTTGTGGGGGGGCCAAGAGACCCAGTACTTC.

The genes are TRBV20-1 and TRBJ2-2; tentatively, D is TRBD1 (6 bases). The CDR3 sequence is 14 residues long. CDR1 and CDR2 from the germline V gene are DFQATT and SNEGSKA (reference sequence). Deletions cut 0 bases from V and 5 bases from J, with 10 bases between. In nucleotides, the CDR3 is TGCAGTGCTAGAGATCAGGGGTCGACCGGGGAGCTGTTTTTT. Translating it yields CSARDQGSTGELFF.

Ten or more counts support this clonotype. The gene calls are TRBV12-3 or TRBV12-4 and TRBJ2-7; D may be TRBD2 (6 bases). Trimming cost V 3 bases and J 7 bases, with 25 bases left between them. The CDR3 has 17 amino acids. Written as DNA, the CDR3 is TGTGCCAGCAGTTTTCGATCGGGGGAAGGATATACGGGAGAGCAGTACTTC. It specifies CASSFRSGEGYTGEQYF.

This clonotype was detected only a few times. The J gene is TRBJ1-5, the V gene TRBV4-1, with TRBD1 matching over 7 bases. Germline CDR1 reads MGHRA; CDR2 reads YSYEKL. V lost 4 bases and J lost 4; bases outside the gene matches: 7. The CDR3 extends over 15 amino acids. CDR3 protein: CASSPLQGTNQPQHF. In DNA form, the CDR3 reads TGCGCCAGCAGCCCATTACAGGGGACTAATCAGCCCCAGCATTTT.

This clonotype was seen at least ten times. The rearrangement uses TRBV11-2 and TRBJ2-5, with D perhaps given as TRBD1 or TRBD2 (5 bases each). Germline CDR1 SGHAT, CDR2 FQNNGV. The CDR3 runs to 13 residues. Trimming shortened V by 1 base and J by 4 bases, and 7 bases separated the two germline ends. The CDR3 region is CASSLGGTETQYF. The CDR3 bases are TGTGCCAGCAGCTTAGGGGGGACAGAGACCCAGTACTTC.

This clonotype has ten or more counts. This chain's CDR3 is CANLRGSYGYTF. As DNA, the CDR3 is TGTGCCAACCTACGGGGCTCGTATGGCTACACCTTC. The rearrangement joins TRBV12-3 or TRBV12-4 to TRBJ1-2, with D perhaps TRBD1 (5 bases). The germline V and J ends were trimmed by 10 bases and 5 bases, with 14 bases remaining between them. This CDR3 has 12 amino acids.

As regards this clonotype: A much larger clone differs from this one at a single base, so this may be a read error. The V call is TRBV18, the J call TRBJ2-5; perhaps TRBD1 as D (5 bases). Germline V lookup: CDR1 KGHSH, CDR2 LQKENI. The CDR3 runs 16 residues. Trimming left V 7 bases short and J 1 base short, with 19 bases between. The CDR3 is CASYRRQLQVQETQYF. As DNA, the CDR3 is TGTGCCAGCTACCGCCGACAGTTACAAGTCCAAGAGACCCAGTACTTC.

The genes are TRBV4-1 and TRBJ2-6, with no clear D. This CDR3 is 17 amino acids long. Trimming cost V 1 base and J 1 base, with 11 bases left between them. Germline V lookup: CDR1 MGHRA, CDR2 YSYEKL. The CDR3 loop is CASSQVGLVSGANVLTF. The CDR3, as DNA: TGCGCCAGCAGCCAAGTGGGCCTGGTATCTGGGGCCAACGTCCTGACTTTC.